Shown below are 13 T cell receptor beta chains from a single sample sequenced in a study of cytomegalovirus exposure and HLA in healthy donors. PCR amplification relied on 60 Vbeta primers (plus 13 Jbeta primers). Sequencing used immunoSEQ multiplex PCR; TCRdb keeps in-frame clones, though not all of them. The sample yields 60,000 to 90,000 clones, 70% to 80% seen once. Sample: PBMCs. All receptors come from a woman between 50 and 59 years old in good health and CMV-seropositive.

This rearrangement joins TRBV7-2 to TRBJ2-5; D uncertain. The germline V gene has CDR1 SGHTA and CDR2 FQGNSA. The length of the CDR3 is 13 residues. Trimming took 0 bases from V and 3 from J, leaving 5 bases between them. CDR3 nucleotides: TGTGCCAGCAGCTTAGCGTCGGAAGAGACCCAGTACTTC. Protein sequence: CASSLASEETQYF.

V usage is TRBV9 and J usage is TRBJ1-4; 8 bases are a match to TRBD1. Germline V CDR1 and CDR2: SGDLS, YYNGEE. V shed 2 bases, J shed 4 bases, and the junction held 4 bases outside the gene matches. The CDR3 totals 15 residues. The CDR3 DNA sequence: TGTGCCAGCAGCGTGACAGGGGACTATAATGAAAAACTGTTTTTT. Translated: CASSVTGDYNEKLFF.

V gene TRBV7-2 combines with J gene TRBJ1-1; 7 nucleotides match TRBD1. Germline lookup yields CDR1 SGHTA and CDR2 FQGNSA. The CDR3 has 14 residues. V lost 3 bases, J lost 3 bases, and 4 bases stayed unmatched. In nucleotides, the CDR3 is TGTGCCAGCAGCTTGGAGGGGGCATACACTGAAGCTTTCTTT. Translated: CASSLEGAYTEAFF. Using reference TRBV7-2 and TRBJ1-1 for the parts outside the CDR3, the full variable domain is GAGVSQSPSNKVTEKGKDVELRCDPISGHTALYWYRQSLGQGLEFLIYFQGNSAPDKSGLPSDRFSAERTGGSVSTLTIQRTQQEDSAVYLCASSLEGAYTEAFFGQGTRLTVV.

The chain combines TRBV4-1 with TRBJ1-4, with TRBD1 matching 7 bases. The CDR3 length is 15 residues. V gave up 3 bases and J gave up 4 bases; unmatched junction bases: 5. Germline V gives CDR1 MGHRA, CDR2 YSYEKL. The CDR3 sequence: CASSQPGQINEKLFF. In nucleotides, the CDR3 is TGCGCCAGCAGCCAGCCGGGACAGATTAATGAAAAACTGTTTTTT.

This clone has just a few counts. CDR3 sequence (DNA): TGTGCCAGCAGTGGACTAGCGGGGGCCACAGATACGCAGTATTTT. Translated, it gives CASSGLAGATDTQYF. The chain couples TRBV2 to TRBJ2-3, with 12 bases matching TRBD2. In germline, CDR1 is SNHLY, CDR2 FYNNEI. J was trimmed by 2 bases and V by 4 bases; bases with no gene match: 1. The CDR3 consists of 15 residues.

This CDR3 is CASRPGHDNSPLHF. CDR3 bases: TGTGCCAGCCGACCGGGACACGATAATTCACCCCTCCACTTT. The rearrangement links TRBV27 to TRBJ1-6, with a possible D match to TRBD1 (6 bases). This CDR3 comprises 14 residues. Germline values: CDR1 MNHEY, CDR2 SMNVEV (reference sequence). The V gene lost 8 bases and the J gene lost 5 bases, with 13 bases spanning the gap.

The CDR3 here is CASSLEGVGYGYTF. The CDR3 coding sequence is TGCGCCAGCAGCTTGGAAGGGGTGGGTTATGGCTACACCTTC. This sequence joins TRBV5-1 and TRBJ1-2; a weak D match, TRBD1 (5 bases). This CDR3 has 14 amino acids. The germline V gene encodes CDR1 SGHRS and CDR2 YFSETQ. V lost 0 bases and J 5 bases, leaving 11 bases between the germline ends.

This clone was recorded only once. The chain joins TRBV6-1 to TRBJ2-3, with TRBD2 identical over 12 bases. V gave up 0 bases and J gave up 4 bases; unmatched junction bases: 8. Germline assignment: CDR1 MNHNS and CDR2 SASEGT. CDR3 size: 18 residues. Written as DNA, the CDR3 is TGTGCCAGCAGTGAAGCTGCTAGCGGGAGGGCCACGGCAGATACGCAGTATTTT. This encodes CASSEAASGRATADTQYF.

This rearrangement joins TRBV6-1 to TRBJ2-2, with D uncertain. CDR3 length: 15 residues. Trimming took 7 bases from V and 0 from J, leaving 12 bases between them. Germline-derived CDR1 and CDR2 are MNHNS and SASEGT. The DNA of the CDR3 is TGTGCCAGCACGGTAGAGTTCGCGAACACCGGGGAGCTGTTTTTT. This encodes CASTVEFANTGELFF.

Of note for this clone: A read error may account for a junction end that differs from germline. The genes are TRBV18 and TRBJ2-7; possibly TRBD1 for D (7 bases). The CDR3 loop spans 14 amino acids. The germline CDR1 and CDR2 sequences are KGHSH and LQKENI. This CDR3 is CATSRGRGESEQYF. In DNA form, the CDR3 reads TGTGCCACCTCACGAGGCAGGGGGGAGTCTGAGCAGTACTTC.

The sample holds many counts of this clone. J is TRBJ2-1 and V is TRBV4-3; TRBD2 matches at 8 bases. The J segment lost 8 bases and the V segment lost 0 bases, leaving 6 bases of the junction unmatched. The germline V gene has CDR1 LGHNA and CDR2 YSLEER. There are 15 residues in the CDR3. CDR3 DNA: TGCGCCAGCAGCCAAGATCGGACTAGCTTCGATGAGCAGTTCTTC. Protein sequence: CASSQDRTSFDEQFF.

In DNA, the CDR3 is TGCAGCGTCCGGGACAGGGGCCATCAGCCCCAGCATTTT. Translating it yields CSVRDRGHQPQHF. The chain is built from TRBV29-1 and TRBJ1-5; TRBD1 matches at 10 bases. Germline values: CDR1 SQVTM, CDR2 ANQGSEA. This CDR3 has 13 amino acids. The ends lost 6 bases at V and 5 bases at J; junction bases unmatched: 4.

This clone was observed a few times. This sequence joins TRBV9 and TRBJ1-2, with D perhaps TRBD1 (5 bases). The V and J ends lost 6 bases and 2 bases respectively, with 14 bases between them. The germline CDR1 and CDR2 sequences are SGDLS and YYNGEE. CDR3 size: 14 residues. The CDR3 DNA follows: TGTGCCAGCAACCCATTGGGGGGGAACTATGGCTACACCTTC. As protein: CASNPLGGNYGYTF.